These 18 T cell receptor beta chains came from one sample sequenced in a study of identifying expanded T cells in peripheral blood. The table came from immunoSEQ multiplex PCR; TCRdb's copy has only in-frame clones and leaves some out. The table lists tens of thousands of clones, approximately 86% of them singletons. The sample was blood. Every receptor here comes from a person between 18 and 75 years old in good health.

The CDR3 DNA sequence: TGTGCCAGTAATCTACAGGGGAGACTCAATGAGCAGTTCTTC. It encodes CASNLQGRLNEQFF. The chain combines TRBV19 with TRBJ2-1; 7 positions agree with TRBD1. With 7 bases clipped from V and 6 bases from J, the junction kept 9 bases outside the gene matches. The CDR3 extends over 14 amino acids. CDR1 and CDR2 (germline): LNHDA, SQIVND (reference sequence). The full variable domain, rest sourced from reference TRBV19 and TRBJ2-1, is DGGITQSPKYLFRKEGQNVTLSCEQNLNHDAMYWYRQDPGQGLRLIYYSQIVNDFQKGDIAEGYSVSREKKESFPLTVTSAQKNPTAFYLCASNLQGRLNEQFFGPGTRLTVL.

The CDR3 loop reads CASSVSGEQYF. The CDR3 coding sequence is TGTGCCAGCAGCGTTAGTGGGGAGCAGTACTTC. This chain links TRBV5-6 with TRBJ2-7; D is unclear. The CDR3 covers 11 residues. CDR1 and CDR2 from the germline V gene are SGHDT and YYEEEE. The germline V and J ends were trimmed by 4 bases and 7 bases, with 9 bases remaining between them.

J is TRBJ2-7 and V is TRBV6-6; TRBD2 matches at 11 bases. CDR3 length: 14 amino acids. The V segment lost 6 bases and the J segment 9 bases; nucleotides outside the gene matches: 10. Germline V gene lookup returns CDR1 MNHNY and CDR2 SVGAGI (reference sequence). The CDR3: CASRPTSGSTVQYF. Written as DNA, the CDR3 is TGTGCCAGCAGACCCACTAGCGGGAGTACCGTGCAGTACTTC.

CDR3 sequence reads: CASSLRAGGYNEQFF. The DNA for the CDR3 is TGTGCCAGCAGTTTACGGGCAGGGGGATACAATGAGCAGTTCTTC. The J gene is TRBJ2-1, the V gene TRBV27; 7 positions match TRBD1. Germline assignment: CDR1 MNHEY and CDR2 SMNVEV (reference sequence). The J segment lost 4 bases and the V segment lost 2 bases, leaving 5 bases of the junction unmatched. The CDR3 sequence is 15 residues long.

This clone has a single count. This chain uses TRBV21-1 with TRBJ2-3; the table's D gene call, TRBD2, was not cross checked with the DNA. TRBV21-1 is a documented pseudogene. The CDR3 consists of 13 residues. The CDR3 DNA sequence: TGTGCCAGCAGCAAACTAGCGGGAGATACGCAGTATTTT. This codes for CASSKLAGDTQYF.

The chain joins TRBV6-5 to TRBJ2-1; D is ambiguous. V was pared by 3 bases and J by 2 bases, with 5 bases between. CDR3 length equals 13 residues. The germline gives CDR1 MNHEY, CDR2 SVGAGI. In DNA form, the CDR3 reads TGTGCCAGCAGTTATAGCCCCTACAATGAGCAGTTCTTC. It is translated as CASSYSPYNEQFF.

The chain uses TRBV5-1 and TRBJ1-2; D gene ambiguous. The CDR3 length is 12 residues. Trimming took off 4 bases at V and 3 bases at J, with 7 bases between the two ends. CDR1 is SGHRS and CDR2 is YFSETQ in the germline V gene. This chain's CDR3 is CASSPRDYGYTF. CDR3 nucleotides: TGCGCCAGCAGCCCTCGGGACTATGGCTACACCTTC.

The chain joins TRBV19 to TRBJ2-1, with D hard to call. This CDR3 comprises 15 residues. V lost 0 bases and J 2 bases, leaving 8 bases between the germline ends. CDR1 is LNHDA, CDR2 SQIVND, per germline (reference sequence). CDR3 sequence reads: CASSIDRKAYNEQFF. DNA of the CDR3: TGTGCCAGTAGTATAGATCGGAAAGCCTACAATGAGCAGTTCTTC. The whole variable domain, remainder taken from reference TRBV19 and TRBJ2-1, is DGGITQSPKYLFRKEGQNVTLSCEQNLNHDAMYWYRQDPGQGLRLIYYSQIVNDFQKGDIAEGYSVSREKKESFPLTVTSAQKNPTAFYLCASSIDRKAYNEQFFGPGTRLTVL.

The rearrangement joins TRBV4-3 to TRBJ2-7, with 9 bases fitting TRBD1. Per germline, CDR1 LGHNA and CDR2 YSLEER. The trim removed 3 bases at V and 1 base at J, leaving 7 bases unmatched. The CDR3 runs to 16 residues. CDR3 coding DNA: TGCGCCAGCAGCCAGGGGGGGGGACAGGGATCCTACGAGCAGTACTTC. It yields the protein CASSQGGGQGSYEQYF.

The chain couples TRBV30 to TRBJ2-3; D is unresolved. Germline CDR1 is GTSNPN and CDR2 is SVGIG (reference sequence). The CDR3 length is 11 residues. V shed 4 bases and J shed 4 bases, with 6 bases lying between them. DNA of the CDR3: TGTGCCTGGACATCGCCAGATACGCAGTATTTT. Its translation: CAWTSPDTQYF. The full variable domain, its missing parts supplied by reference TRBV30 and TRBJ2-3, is SQTIHQWPATLVQPVGSPLSLECTVEGTSNPNLYWYRQAAGRGLQLLFYSVGIGQISSEVPQNLSASRPQDRQFILSSKKLLLSDSGFYLCAWTSPDTQYFGPGTRLTVL.

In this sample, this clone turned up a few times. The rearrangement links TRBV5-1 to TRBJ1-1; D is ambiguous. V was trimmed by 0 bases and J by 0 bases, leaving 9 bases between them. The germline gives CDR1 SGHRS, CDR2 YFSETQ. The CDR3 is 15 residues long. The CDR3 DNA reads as TGCGCCAGCAGCTTGGATCGAATCATGAACACTGAAGCTTTCTTT. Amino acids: CASSLDRIMNTEAFF.

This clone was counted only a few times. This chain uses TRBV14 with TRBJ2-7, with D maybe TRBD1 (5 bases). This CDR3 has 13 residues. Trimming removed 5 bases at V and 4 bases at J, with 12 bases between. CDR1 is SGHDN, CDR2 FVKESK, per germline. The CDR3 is CASSELQGYEQYV. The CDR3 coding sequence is TGTGCCAGCAGCGAACTCCAGGGTTACGAGCAGTACGTC.

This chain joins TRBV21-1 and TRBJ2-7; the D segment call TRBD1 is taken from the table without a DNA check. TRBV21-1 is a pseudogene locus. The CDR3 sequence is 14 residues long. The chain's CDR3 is CASSLGGRVHEQYV. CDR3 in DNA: TGTGCCAGCAGCTTAGGTGGCAGGGTGCACGAGCAGTACGTC.

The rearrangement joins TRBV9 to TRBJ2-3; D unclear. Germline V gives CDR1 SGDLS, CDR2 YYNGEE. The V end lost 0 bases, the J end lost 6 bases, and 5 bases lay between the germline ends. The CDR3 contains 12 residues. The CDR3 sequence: CASSVEFDTQYF. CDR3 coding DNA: TGTGCCAGCAGCGTAGAATTTGATACGCAGTATTTT.

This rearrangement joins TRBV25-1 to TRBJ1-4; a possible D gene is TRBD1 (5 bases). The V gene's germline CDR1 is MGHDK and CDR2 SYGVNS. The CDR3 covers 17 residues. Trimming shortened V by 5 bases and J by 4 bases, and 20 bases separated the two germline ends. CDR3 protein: CASSSTSSETDNEKLFF. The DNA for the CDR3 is TGTGCCAGCAGTTCCACTTCTTCAGAGACAGATAATGAAAAACTGTTTTTT.

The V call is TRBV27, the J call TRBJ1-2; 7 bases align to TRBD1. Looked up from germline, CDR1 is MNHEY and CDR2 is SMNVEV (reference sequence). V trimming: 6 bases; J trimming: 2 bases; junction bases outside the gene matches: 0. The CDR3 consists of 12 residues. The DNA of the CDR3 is TGTGCCAGCAGGACAGGGAACTATGGCTACACCTTC. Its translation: CASRTGNYGYTF.

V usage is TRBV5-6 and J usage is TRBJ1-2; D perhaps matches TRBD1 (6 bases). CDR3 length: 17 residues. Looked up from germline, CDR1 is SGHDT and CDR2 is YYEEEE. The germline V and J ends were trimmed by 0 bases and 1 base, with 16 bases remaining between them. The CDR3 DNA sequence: TGTGCCAGCAGCTTGGAGGTCAGGGGTTTCGATAACTATGGCTACACCTTC. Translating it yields CASSLEVRGFDNYGYTF. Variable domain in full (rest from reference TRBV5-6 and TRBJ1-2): DAGVTQSPTHLIKTRGQQVTLRCSPKSGHDTVSWYQQALGQGPQFIFQYYEEEERQRGNFPDRFSGHQFPNYSSELNVNALLLGDSALYLCASSLEVRGFDNYGYTFGSGTRLTVV.

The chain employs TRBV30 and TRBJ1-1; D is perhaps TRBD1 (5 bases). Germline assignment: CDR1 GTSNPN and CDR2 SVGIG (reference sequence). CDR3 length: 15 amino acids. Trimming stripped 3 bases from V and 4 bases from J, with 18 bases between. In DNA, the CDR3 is TGTGCCTGGAGCCAACTCCAGTGGGGGGGCACTGAAGCTTTCTTT. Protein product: CAWSQLQWGGTEAFF.